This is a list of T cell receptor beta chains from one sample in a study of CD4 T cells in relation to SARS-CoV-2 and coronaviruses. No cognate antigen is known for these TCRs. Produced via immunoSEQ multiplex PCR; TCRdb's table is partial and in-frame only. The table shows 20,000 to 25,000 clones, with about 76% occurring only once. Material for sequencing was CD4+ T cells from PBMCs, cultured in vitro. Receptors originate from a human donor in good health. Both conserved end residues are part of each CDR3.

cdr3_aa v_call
CASGVTSNEQFF TRBV2
CASSPPITGELFF TRBV7-2
CASSPPLGGSATGELFF TRBV25-1
CASRSVREWDTGELFF TRBV19
CASSLDSSTDTQYF TRBV7-2
CASSELTNLRTSDNEQFF TRBV2
CASSEVRITEAFF TRBV6-1
CASSVLGDRGTFSGNTIYF TRBV7-9
CASRSGLGQPQHF TRBV6-6
CASTLHRGGNTEAFF TRBV21-1
CASSARTGDEKLFF TRBV9
CASSFTSGGAWETQYF TRBV7-9
CASSLSLAGNYEQYF TRBV7-2
CASRGGGSNQPQHF TRBV25-1
CASSQEVSDTQYF TRBV4-3
CASRSRGPTYEQYF TRBV6-5
CASTPPQGFRGYTF TRBV19
CASSLLDRGGEQYF TRBV6-5
CASSLDSSGNTIYF TRBV7-7
CASSEARQGAGGTIYF TRBV2
CASSLAGGAPGYTF TRBV5-8
CASSLWDTTGELFF TRBV28